The 15 T cell receptor beta chains below come from one sample, sequenced in a study of OX40 agonist ivuxolimab in advanced cancers. The table came from immunoSEQ multiplex PCR; TCRdb's copy has only in-frame clones and leaves some out. Of about 46,000 clones in the sample, around 85% were seen once. The material sequenced was CD4+ or CD8+ T cells sorted from blood, taken in a trial of the OX40 agonist ivuxolimab. These receptors all come from an adult with an advanced solid tumor such as melanoma, head and neck, liver or kidney cancer.

This clone was seen just once. The V and J genes are TRBV7-6 and TRBJ1-1, with D possibly matching TRBD1 (5 bases). Trimming left V 2 bases short and J 4 bases short, with 20 bases between. Germline V gene lookup returns CDR1 SGHVS and CDR2 FNYEAQ. This CDR3 spans 17 amino acids. The CDR3 reads CASSLSLGVTGGTEAFF. CDR3 coding DNA: TGTGCCAGCAGCTTAAGTTTGGGGGTGACGGGAGGCACTGAAGCTTTCTTT. Drawing the rest from reference TRBV7-6 and TRBJ1-1, the complete variable domain is GAGVSQSPRYKVTKRGQDVALRCDPISGHVSLYWYRQALGQGPEFLTYFNYEAQQDKSGLPNDRFSAERPEGSISTLTIQRTEQRDSAMYRCASSLSLGVTGGTEAFFGQGTRLTVV.

CDR3 protein: CASSHLQGAGREGYTF. The CDR3 DNA reads as TGTGCCAGCAGCCATTTACAGGGGGCGGGGCGGGAGGGCTACACCTTC. The chain is built from TRBV11-2 and TRBJ1-2; 9 bases match TRBD1. The CDR3 has 16 residues. Germline V gene lookup returns CDR1 SGHAT and CDR2 FQNNGV. With V trimmed by 5 bases and J by 8 bases, 15 bases remained unmatched.

The chain employs TRBV6-1 and TRBJ1-2; D is unclear. The V gene's germline CDR1 is MNHNS and CDR2 SASEGT. There are 13 residues in the CDR3. V lost 5 bases to trimming and J lost 0 bases, with 7 bases between them. DNA of the CDR3: TGTGCCAGCAGTCAGCTTACTAACTATGGCTACACCTTC. This gives the protein CASSQLTNYGYTF.

The DNA of the CDR3 is TGTGCCAGCTCACCACGTTCCGAGGACACCGGGGAGCTGTTTTTT. Translation gives CASSPRSEDTGELFF. The chain employs TRBV18 and TRBJ2-2; D is unresolved. Germline values: CDR1 KGHSH, CDR2 LQKENI. V was pared by 1 base and J by 3 bases, with 9 bases between. The CDR3 loop spans 15 amino acids.

This clone was counted once. The genes are TRBV5-1 and TRBJ1-1; D remains ambiguous. Per germline, CDR1 SGHRS and CDR2 YFSETQ. The CDR3 is made up of 15 amino acids. V lost 0 bases and J 3 bases, leaving 12 bases between the germline ends. The CDR3 sequence is CASSLGILRDTEAFF. The CDR3 nucleotides are TGCGCCAGCAGCTTGGGGATCCTGAGGGACACTGAAGCTTTCTTT.

This clone was counted between two and nine times. The rearrangement uses TRBV18 and TRBJ2-1; tentative D call: TRBD2 (5 bases). The CDR3 is 15 residues long. The ends were cut back, 0 bases at V and 2 bases at J, with 8 bases in the middle. Per germline, CDR1 KGHSH and CDR2 LQKENI. In nucleotides, the CDR3 is TGTGCCAGCTCACCACCAGTGGGAGCCTACAATGAGCAGTTCTTC. Encoded protein: CASSPPVGAYNEQFF.

The chain has TRBV10-3 and TRBJ2-3; D not resolved. CDR1 and CDR2 (germline): ENHRY, SYGVKD. The CDR3 runs 14 residues. Trimming took off 5 bases at V and 3 bases at J, with 12 bases between the two ends. The CDR3 coding sequence is TGTGCCATCAGTAAGGGTTTGGGGACAGATACGCAGTATTTT. As protein: CAISKGLGTDTQYF.

The chain's CDR3 is CASSRDSSYEQYF. The CDR3 bases are TGCGCCAGCAGTAGGGACAGCTCCTACGAGCAGTACTTC. The chain is built from TRBV10-1 and TRBJ2-7, with 7 bases matching TRBD1. With 5 bases clipped from V and 0 bases from J, the junction kept 1 base outside the gene matches. CDR3 length: 13 amino acids. Germline-derived CDR1 and CDR2 are WNHNN and SYGVQD (reference sequence).

The chain uses TRBV29-1 and TRBJ1-2; TRBD1 matches at 9 bases. Per the germline V gene, CDR1 is SQVTM and CDR2 is ANQGSEA. The CDR3 spans 13 residues. The V and J ends lost 7 bases and 6 bases, in that order; junction bases with no gene match: 9. CDR3: CSAGTGLGDGYTF. CDR3 sequence (DNA): TGCAGCGCTGGGACAGGGCTAGGGGATGGCTACACCTTC. Full variable domain (remainder filled in from reference TRBV29-1 and TRBJ1-2): SAVISQKPSRDICQRGTSLTIQCQVDSQVTMMFWYRQQPGQSLTLIATANQGSEATYESGFVIDKFPISRPNLTFSTLTVSNMSPEDSSIYLCSAGTGLGDGYTFGSGTRLTVV.

The chain combines TRBV27 with TRBJ1-1; D might be TRBD1 (5 bases). V was cut by 2 bases and J by 3 bases, with 10 bases left in between. The germline CDR1 and CDR2 sequences are MNHEY and SMNVEV (reference sequence). The CDR3 consists of 14 residues. The CDR3 sequence is CASSLGIRDTEAFF. In nucleotides, the CDR3 is TGTGCCAGCAGTTTAGGCATCAGGGACACTGAAGCTTTCTTT.

The CDR3 loop reads CASSPGLAEYNEQFF. Here the CDR3 DNA reads TGTGCCAGCAGCCCCGGACTAGCGGAGTACAATGAGCAGTTCTTC. The V gene is TRBV7-9, the J gene TRBJ2-1; 10 bases are shared with TRBD2. With V trimmed by 5 bases and J by 4 bases, 5 bases remained unmatched. The CDR3 totals 15 residues. The germline CDR1 and CDR2 sequences are SEHNR and FQNEAQ (reference sequence).

This sequence joins TRBV25-1 and TRBJ2-7; D may be TRBD2 (5 bases). The CDR3 contains 14 residues. Deletions cut 6 bases from V and 5 bases from J, with 17 bases between. Germline V CDR1 and CDR2: MGHDK, SYGVNS. The CDR3 DNA reads TGTGCCAGCAGGACAACTAGTAGAGTCCACGAGCAGTACTTC. The encoded protein is CASRTTSRVHEQYF.

The rearrangement uses TRBV7-2 and TRBJ2-5; D remains ambiguous. The germline V and J ends were trimmed by 5 bases and 1 base, with 11 bases remaining between them. Germline CDR1 reads SGHTA; CDR2 reads FQGNSA. The CDR3 runs to 14 residues. CDR3 bases: TGTGCCAGCAGCCCGACGCGGACCCAAGAGACCCAGTACTTC. This sequence encodes CASSPTRTQETQYF.

The CDR3 nucleotides read TGTGCCAGCAGCTTTGATCAACAGGGGCATCAGCCCCAGCATTTT. Residues: CASSFDQQGHQPQHF. This chain connects TRBV5-5 to TRBJ1-5, with 7 bases lining up with TRBD1. CDR3 size: 15 residues. V lost 2 bases and J lost 5; bases outside the gene matches: 7. Germline V gene lookup returns CDR1 SGHKS and CDR2 YYEKEE (reference sequence).

This chain uses TRBV18 with TRBJ1-2; 8 bases agree with TRBD1. This CDR3 is built from 13 residues. V dropped 4 bases and J dropped 2; count of bases not matched to a gene: 0. Germline lookup yields CDR1 KGHSH and CDR2 LQKENI. The CDR3 loop is CASSRQGNYGYTF. The DNA for the CDR3 is TGTGCCAGCTCACGACAGGGGAACTATGGCTACACCTTC.